Listed here are 15 T cell receptor beta chains from one sample, sequenced in a study of blood T cell repertoires in COVID-19. Only in-frame clones appear in the TCRdb table, and some are missing; sequencing was by immunoSEQ multiplex PCR. The sample has approximately 93,000 clones, roughly 85% seen once. Sequenced: peripheral blood. These TCRs come from a man aged 50 to 60 with active or convalescent COVID-19.

This chain joins TRBV18 and TRBJ1-1; D is unclear. CDR3 length: 13 amino acids. Trimming stripped 3 bases from V and 0 bases from J, with 5 bases between. CDR1 KGHSH and CDR2 LQKENI come from the germline V gene. The DNA of the CDR3 is TGTGCCAGCTCACCGGCAGTGAACACTGAAGCTTTCTTT. This translates into CASSPAVNTEAFF. The full variable domain, rest sourced from reference TRBV18 and TRBJ1-1, is NAGVMQNPRHLVRRRGQEARLRCSPMKGHSHVYWYRQLPEEGLKFMVYLQKENIIDESGMPKERFSAEFPKEGPSILRIQQVVRGDSAAYFCASSPAVNTEAFFGQGTRLTVV.

This clone has more than one count but fewer than ten. This same CDR3 is encoded by further DNA sequences in the sample. The chain links TRBV2 to TRBJ1-6; D call uncertain. Trimming pared 0 bases from V and 7 bases from J, leaving 7 bases between. CDR3 length: 14 residues. Per the germline V gene, CDR1 is SNHLY and CDR2 is FYNNEI. CDR3: CASSEARLNSPLHF. Here the CDR3 DNA reads TGTGCCAGCAGTGAAGCCAGATTGAATTCACCCCTCCACTTT.

The chain joins TRBV11-2 to TRBJ2-7, with 9 bases fitting TRBD1. Germline CDR1 and CDR2: SGHAT and FQNNGV. This CDR3 region has 16 residues. V trimming: 5 bases; J trimming: 5 bases; junction bases outside the gene matches: 13. In nucleotides, the CDR3 is TGTGCCAGCAGCGTAACGGGCGGGACAGGGATACACGAGCAGTACTTC. It encodes CASSVTGGTGIHEQYF.

The chain uses TRBV28 and TRBJ1-5; 7 bases align to TRBD1. The junction had 4 bases not matched to a gene; V was cut back by 4 bases and J by 1 base. The CDR3 covers 15 residues. Germline values: CDR1 MDHEN, CDR2 SYDVKM. The CDR3 DNA is TGTGCCAGCAGTTCCCGACAGGGCAGCAATCAGCCCCAGCATTTT. It specifies CASSSRQGSNQPQHF.

The chain links TRBV5-6 to TRBJ2-1; TRBD2 is a possible D gene (6 bases). The V gene's germline CDR1 is SGHDT and CDR2 YYEEEE. V lost 0 bases and J 0 bases, leaving 13 bases between the germline ends. This CDR3 is 17 amino acids long. The CDR3, as DNA: TGTGCCAGCAGCTTGGTATCGGGGGAATTCTCCTACAATGAGCAGTTCTTC. Translation: CASSLVSGEFSYNEQFF.

Only one count was recorded for this clone. The J gene is TRBJ1-6, the V gene TRBV28; D is ambiguous. The CDR3 has 14 residues. Germline CDR1 and CDR2: MDHEN and SYDVKM. The V end was cut by 9 bases, the J end by 11 bases, with 20 bases between. CDR3: CASTPPGVYPPLHF. The CDR3 bases are TGTGCCAGTACTCCGCCCGGGGTGTATCCACCCCTCCACTTT.

This clone was counted many times. The chain joins TRBV4-2 to TRBJ2-7, with 9 bases that match TRBD2. Germline loops: CDR1 LGHNA, CDR2 YNFKEQ. The V and J ends lost 0 bases and 13 bases, in that order; junction bases with no gene match: 7. The CDR3 is 13 amino acids. CDR3 amino acids: CASSQEAGTSNYF. The CDR3 coding sequence is TGTGCCAGCAGCCAAGAGGCAGGGACTAGCAACTACTTC.

The V and J genes are TRBV11-2 and TRBJ2-3; no clear D gene. This CDR3 contains 16 residues. The V gene's germline CDR1 is SGHAT and CDR2 FQNNGV. V was shortened by 1 base and J by 4 bases, with 15 bases between the two germline ends. The CDR3 DNA sequence: TGTGCCAGCAGCTTAGTTCTCATTGGGCGTTCAGATACGCAGTATTTT. Translated: CASSLVLIGRSDTQYF.

The rearrangement joins TRBV18 to TRBJ2-5; 7 bases are a match to TRBD1. The CDR3 runs to 15 residues. Germline V gives CDR1 KGHSH, CDR2 LQKENI. V gave up 3 bases and J gave up 5 bases; unmatched junction bases: 9. In DNA, the CDR3 is TGTGCCAGCTCACCTAGGGACAGAGGCCAGGAGACCCAGTACTTC. This gives the protein CASSPRDRGQETQYF.

The V gene is TRBV7-2, the J gene TRBJ2-1, with D unresolved. The germline V and J ends were trimmed by 0 bases and 9 bases, with 12 bases remaining between them. Germline CDR1 is SGHTA and CDR2 is FQGNSA. The CDR3 loop spans 14 amino acids. The CDR3 spells CASSLAAASGEQFF. For the CDR3, the DNA is TGTGCCAGCAGCTTAGCGGCAGCGAGTGGTGAGCAGTTCTTC.

The V gene is TRBV10-3, the J gene TRBJ2-5; 10 positions agree with TRBD1. This CDR3 has 16 residues. The junction had 9 bases not matched to a gene; V was cut back by 4 bases and J by 4 bases. Germline lookup yields CDR1 ENHRY and CDR2 SYGVKD. Here the CDR3 reads CAISASGTGASETQYF. CDR3 DNA sequence: TGTGCCATCAGTGCATCAGGGACAGGGGCCTCAGAGACCCAGTACTTC.

This clone was found a few times. This chain uses TRBV28 with TRBJ1-5, with D perhaps matching TRBD1 (6 bases). Germline CDR1 is MDHEN and CDR2 is SYDVKM. The CDR3 has 15 residues. Trimming took 5 bases from V and 3 from J, leaving 14 bases between them. CDR3 nucleotide sequence: TGTGCCAGCAGTCTAAGGACAGCCCTCAATCAGCCCCAGCATTTT. It is translated as CASSLRTALNQPQHF. The full variable domain, rest sourced from reference TRBV28 and TRBJ1-5, is DVKVTQSSRYLVKRTGEKVFLECVQDMDHENMFWYRQDPGLGLRLIYFSYDVKMKEKGDIPEGYSVSREKKERFSLILESASTNQTSMYLCASSLRTALNQPQHFGDGTRLSIL.

The V gene is TRBV27, the J gene TRBJ1-1; TRBD1 aligns across 9 bases. There are 15 residues in the CDR3. The germline V gene has CDR1 MNHEY and CDR2 SMNVEV (reference sequence). After removal of 6 bases from V and 0 bases from J, the junction contained 5 bases not matched to a gene. The CDR3 loop is CASSPGQGMNTEAFF. In nucleotides, the CDR3 is TGTGCCAGCAGCCCCGGACAGGGGATGAACACTGAAGCTTTCTTT.

This clone was recorded only once. The CDR3 DNA reads as TGTGCCAGCAGCCCGGGACAGGGGGTTTCACCCCTCCACTTT. Amino acid sequence: CASSPGQGVSPLHF. This chain uses TRBV3-1 (or the pseudogene TRBV3-2) with TRBJ1-6, with TRBD1 matching 11 bases. The V gene's germline CDR1 is LGHDT and CDR2 YNNKEL (reference sequence). The CDR3 contains 14 residues. V dropped 4 bases and J dropped 9; count of bases not matched to a gene: 2.

This clone was seen a handful of times. This sample includes further DNA sequences coding for the same CDR3. The V and J genes are TRBV4-3 and TRBJ2-3; D not certain. Germline V gene data show CDR1 as LGHNA and CDR2 as YSLEER. The CDR3 is 13 residues long. V lost 4 bases, J lost 3 bases, and 8 bases lay in between. Here the CDR3 reads CASSRRATDTQYF. CDR3 sequence (DNA): TGCGCCAGCAGCCGTCGAGCGACAGATACGCAGTATTTT.